One TCR beta chain is described in this entry. This specimen belongs to a study of CD8 T cells in Susac syndrome. Reverse transcription of about 0.45 to 1 ug RNA was carried out with random hexamers. TCR beta CDR3 was amplified by immunoSEQ covering 54 Vbeta and 13 Jbeta. MiXCR, applied by TCRdb to the immunoSEQ multiplex PCR reads, yields one record per CDR3 protein. The sample yields around 130,000 distinct CDR3 sequences, roughly 94% seen once. Trimming removed 5 bases from V and 7 bases from J; junction bases left unmatched: 7. Germline-derived CDR1 and CDR2 are SGHTA and FQGNSA. CDR3 length: 13 residues. CD8+ and CD4+ T cells taken from blood had their TCR beta sequenced. Negative isolation was used for CD8+ and CD4+ T cells and FACS enrichment for TEMRA cells.

The source is a human donor with multiple sclerosis. The rearrangement uses TRBV7-2 and TRBJ1-2; TRBD1 aligns across 7 bases. Material for sequencing was CD4+ T cells from PBMCs. The CDR3 spells CASSTTTGFGYTF. Here the CDR3 DNA reads TGTGCCAGCAGCACAACGACAGGGTTTGGCTACACCTTC. Together with reference TRBV7-2 and TRBJ1-2, the CDR3 gives the full variable domain: GAGVSQSPSNKVTEKGKDVELRCDPISGHTALYWYRQSLGQGLEFLIYFQGNSAPDKSGLPSDRFSAERTGGSVSTLTIQRTQQEDSAVYLCASSTTTGFGYTFGSGTRLTVV.